What follows are 10 T cell receptor beta chains derived from one specimen sequenced in a study of blood T cells in healthy people across ages. PCR was performed a second time for about 7 to 11 cycles using a sample-barcoded 5' primer and a J-beta primer mix. TCRdb passed the 5' RACE reads through MiXCR, listing each CDR3 protein once. The sample has about 1.5 million distinct CDR3 sequences, around 42% seen once. Input material: blood. These receptors all come from a woman under 30 in good health.

The chain carries TRBV5-1 and TRBJ2-5, with 7 bases identical to TRBD2. The J call may be in error: the DNA end matches TRBJ2-7 better. The length of the CDR3 is 14 residues. The germline gives CDR1 SGHRS, CDR2 YFSETQ. This chain's CDR3 is CASSVSGGYYEQYF. Here the CDR3 DNA reads TGCGCCAGCAGCGTGTCGGGGGGATACTACGAGCAGTACTTC.

The CDR3 sequence: CASSLGPLSSGNTIYF. The DNA for the CDR3 is TGCGCCAGCAGCTTGGGACCGCTTTCCTCTGGAAACACCATATATTTT. The chain uses TRBV5-1 and TRBJ1-3; D unclear. The CDR3 runs 16 residues. Germline assignment: CDR1 SGHRS and CDR2 YFSETQ. V lost 0 bases, J lost 0 bases, and 10 bases lay in between. The whole variable domain, remainder taken from reference TRBV5-1 and TRBJ1-3, is KAGVTQTPRYLIKTRGQQVTLSCSPISGHRSVSWYQQTPGQGLQFLFEYFSETQRNKGNFPGRFSGRQFSNSRSEMNVSTLELGDSALYLCASSLGPLSSGNTIYFGEGSWLTVV.

This chain uses TRBV10-3 with TRBJ2-7; 7 nucleotides line up with TRBD2. This CDR3 comprises 18 residues. The junction had 15 bases not matched to a gene; V was cut back by 2 bases and J by 2 bases. CDR1 is ENHRY, CDR2 SYGVKD, per germline. The CDR3 protein is CAISESGEARTYPYEQYF. The CDR3 coding sequence is TGTGCCATCAGTGAGAGCGGGGAGGCGCGAACATACCCCTACGAGCAGTACTTC.

The V call is TRBV20-1, the J call TRBJ1-5, with D perhaps TRBD1 (6 bases). Trimming stripped 6 bases from V and 3 bases from J, with 18 bases between. From germline, CDR1 is DFQATT and CDR2 SNEGSKA (reference sequence). The length of the CDR3 is 15 residues. CDR3 DNA: TGCAGTGCGAGACGCAGACAGGTCCTCAATCAGCCCCAGCATTTT. Its protein product is CSARRRQVLNQPQHF.

The rearrangement links TRBV27 to TRBJ2-5, with D hard to call. Germline V gives CDR1 MNHEY, CDR2 SMNVEV (reference sequence). V was pared by 3 bases and J by 11 bases, with 22 bases between. The CDR3 sequence is 15 residues long. The CDR3 here is CASSFINAENNEQYF. CDR3 in DNA: TGTGCCAGCAGTTTTATAAACGCTGAGAACAATGAGCAGTACTTC.

Regarding this clonotype: The junction shows a germline mismatch at one end, possibly a read error. The rearrangement joins TRBV11-2 to TRBJ1-1; D is unresolved. CDR1 and CDR2 from the germline V gene are SGHAT and FQNNGV. This CDR3 comprises 14 residues. The CDR3 nucleotides read TGTACCAGCAGCTCGACCAGGCTTGGCACTGAAGCTTTCTTT. As protein: CTSSSTRLGTEAFF.

The chain has TRBV20-1 and TRBJ1-3; D is unresolved. Germline CDR1 DFQATT, CDR2 SNEGSKA (reference sequence). This CDR3 contains 11 residues. Trimming left V 4 bases short and J 3 bases short, with 4 bases between. The CDR3 sequence is CSATGGNTIYF. Written as DNA, the CDR3 is TGCAGTGCTACAGGTGGAAACACCATATATTTT.

This chain joins TRBV12-3 or TRBV12-4 and TRBJ1-5; 7 positions agree with TRBD1. With V trimmed by 5 bases and J by 0 bases, 1 base remained unmatched. CDR3 size: 14 residues. CDR3: CASSGQASNQPQHF. CDR3 coding DNA: TGTGCCAGCAGTGGACAGGCTAGCAATCAGCCCCAGCATTTT.

In this sample, this clonotype turned up a few times. A read error may produce the germline difference seen at one junction end. The chain carries TRBV20-1 and TRBJ2-3; 10 positions match TRBD2. CDR1 and CDR2 (germline): DFQATT, SNEGSKA (reference sequence). The CDR3 consists of 15 residues. CDR3 bases: TGCAGTGCTCGAGAAGGGCCTAGCGGGGGACATACGCAGTATTTT. Residues: CSAREGPSGGHTQYF.

The V and J genes are TRBV7-2 and TRBJ2-3; D remains ambiguous. The germline gives CDR1 SGHTA, CDR2 FQGNSA. The CDR3 length is 11 residues. Trimming took off 5 bases at V and 7 bases at J, with 7 bases between the two ends. The CDR3 DNA sequence: TGTGCCAGCAGCCGAGACTATACGCAGTATTTT. Amino acid sequence: CASSRDYTQYF.